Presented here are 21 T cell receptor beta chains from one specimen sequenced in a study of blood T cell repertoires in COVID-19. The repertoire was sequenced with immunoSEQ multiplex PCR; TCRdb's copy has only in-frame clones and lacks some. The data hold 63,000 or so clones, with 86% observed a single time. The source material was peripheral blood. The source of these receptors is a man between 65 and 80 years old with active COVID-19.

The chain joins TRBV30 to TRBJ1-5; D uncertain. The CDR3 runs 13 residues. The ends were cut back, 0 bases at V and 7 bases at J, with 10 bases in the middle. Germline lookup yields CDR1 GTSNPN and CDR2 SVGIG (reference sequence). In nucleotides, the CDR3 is TGTGCCTGGAGTGTACGTAACGGGCAGCCCCAGCATTTT. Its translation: CAWSVRNGQPQHF.

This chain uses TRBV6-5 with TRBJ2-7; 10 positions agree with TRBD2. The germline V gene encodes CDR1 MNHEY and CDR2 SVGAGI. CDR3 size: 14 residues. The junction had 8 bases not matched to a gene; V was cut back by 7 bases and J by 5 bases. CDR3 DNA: TGTGCCAGCACCCGAGCGGGAGGGGTCCACGAGCAGTACTTC. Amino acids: CASTRAGGVHEQYF.

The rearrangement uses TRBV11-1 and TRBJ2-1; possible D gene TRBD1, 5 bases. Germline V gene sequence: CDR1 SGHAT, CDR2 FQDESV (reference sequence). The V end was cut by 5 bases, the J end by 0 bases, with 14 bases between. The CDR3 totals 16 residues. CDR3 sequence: CASSPNGAASYNEQFF. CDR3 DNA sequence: TGTGCCAGCAGCCCCAATGGGGCAGCCTCCTACAATGAGCAGTTCTTC.

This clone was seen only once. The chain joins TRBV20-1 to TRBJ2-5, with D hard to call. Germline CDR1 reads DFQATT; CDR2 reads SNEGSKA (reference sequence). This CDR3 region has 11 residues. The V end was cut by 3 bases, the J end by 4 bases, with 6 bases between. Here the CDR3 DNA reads TGCAGTGCTAGCGGCGGAGAGACCCAGTACTTC. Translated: CSASGGETQYF.

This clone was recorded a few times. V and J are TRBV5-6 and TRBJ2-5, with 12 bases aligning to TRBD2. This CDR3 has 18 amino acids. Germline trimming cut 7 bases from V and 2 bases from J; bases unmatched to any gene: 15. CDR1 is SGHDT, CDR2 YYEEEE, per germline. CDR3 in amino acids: CASRRLAGVGGRQETQYF. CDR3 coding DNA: TGTGCCAGCCGCAGACTAGCGGGAGTCGGCGGTAGACAAGAGACCCAGTACTTC.

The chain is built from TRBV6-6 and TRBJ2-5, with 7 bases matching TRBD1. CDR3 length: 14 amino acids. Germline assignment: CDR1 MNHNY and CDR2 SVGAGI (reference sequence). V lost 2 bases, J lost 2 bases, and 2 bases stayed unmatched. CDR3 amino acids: CASSYGDRQETQYF. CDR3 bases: TGTGCCAGCAGTTACGGGGACAGACAAGAGACCCAGTACTTC.

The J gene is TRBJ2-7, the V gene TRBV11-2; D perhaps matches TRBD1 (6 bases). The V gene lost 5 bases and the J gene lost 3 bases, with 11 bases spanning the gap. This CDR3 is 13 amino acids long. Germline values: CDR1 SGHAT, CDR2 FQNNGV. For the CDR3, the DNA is TGTGCCAGCAGCCAGGACAGCTACTACGAGCAGTACTTC. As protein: CASSQDSYYEQYF.

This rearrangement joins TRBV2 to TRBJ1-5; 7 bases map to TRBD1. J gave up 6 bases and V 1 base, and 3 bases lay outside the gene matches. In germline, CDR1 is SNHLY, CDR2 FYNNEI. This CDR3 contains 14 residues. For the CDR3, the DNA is TGTGCCAGCAGTGAAGGGCAGGGGGGTCAGCCCCAGCATTTT. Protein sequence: CASSEGQGGQPQHF.

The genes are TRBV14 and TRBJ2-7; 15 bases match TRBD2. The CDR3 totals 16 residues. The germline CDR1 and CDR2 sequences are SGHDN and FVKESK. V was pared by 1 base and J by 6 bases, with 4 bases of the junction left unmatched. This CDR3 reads CASSQVLGLAGGEQYF. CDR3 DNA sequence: TGTGCCAGCAGCCAAGTCCTGGGACTAGCGGGAGGCGAGCAGTACTTC. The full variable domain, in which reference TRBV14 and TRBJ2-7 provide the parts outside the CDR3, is EAGVTQFPSHSVIEKGQTVTLRCDPISGHDNLYWYRRVMGKEIKFLLHFVKESKQDESGMPNNRFLAERTGGTYSTLKVQPAELEDSGVYFCASSQVLGLAGGEQYFGPGTRLTVT.

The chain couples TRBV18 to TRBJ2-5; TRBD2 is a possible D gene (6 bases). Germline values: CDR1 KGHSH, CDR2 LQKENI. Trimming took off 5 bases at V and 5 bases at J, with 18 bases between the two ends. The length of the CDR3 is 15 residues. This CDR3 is CASSARGGVRETQYF. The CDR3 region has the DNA TGTGCCAGCTCAGCAAGAGGAGGGGTCAGGGAGACCCAGTACTTC.

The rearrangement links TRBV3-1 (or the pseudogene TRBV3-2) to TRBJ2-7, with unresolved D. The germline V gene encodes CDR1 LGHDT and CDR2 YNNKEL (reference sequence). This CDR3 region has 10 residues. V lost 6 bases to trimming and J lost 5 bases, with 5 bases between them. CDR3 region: CASRGHEQYF. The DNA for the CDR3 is TGTGCCAGCAGGGGCCACGAGCAGTACTTC.

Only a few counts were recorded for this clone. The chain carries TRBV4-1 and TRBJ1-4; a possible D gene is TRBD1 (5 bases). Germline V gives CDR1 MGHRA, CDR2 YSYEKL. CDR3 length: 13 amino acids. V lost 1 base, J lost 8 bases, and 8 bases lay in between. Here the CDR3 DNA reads TGCGCCAGCAGCCAAGGGAGGGGAGAAAAACTGTTTTTT. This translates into CASSQGRGEKLFF.

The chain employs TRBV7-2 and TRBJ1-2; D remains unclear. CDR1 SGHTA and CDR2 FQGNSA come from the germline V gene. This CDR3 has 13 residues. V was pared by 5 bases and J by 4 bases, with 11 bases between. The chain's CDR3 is CASSNSLRYGYTF. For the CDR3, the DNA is TGTGCCAGCAGCAACAGCCTACGCTATGGCTACACCTTC.

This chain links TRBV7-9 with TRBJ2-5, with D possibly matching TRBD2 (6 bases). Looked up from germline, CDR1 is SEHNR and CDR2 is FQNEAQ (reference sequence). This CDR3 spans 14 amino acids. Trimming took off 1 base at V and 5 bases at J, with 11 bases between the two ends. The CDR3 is CASSLVLARETQYF. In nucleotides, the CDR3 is TGTGCCAGCAGCTTAGTACTAGCCCGGGAGACCCAGTACTTC.

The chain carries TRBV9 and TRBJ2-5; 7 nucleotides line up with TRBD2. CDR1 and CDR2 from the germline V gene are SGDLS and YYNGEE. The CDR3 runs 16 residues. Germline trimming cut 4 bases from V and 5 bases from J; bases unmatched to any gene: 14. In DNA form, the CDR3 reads TGTGCCAGCAGCCCCCGACCTGGCGGGAGCGGGGAGACCCAGTACTTC. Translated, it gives CASSPRPGGSGETQYF.

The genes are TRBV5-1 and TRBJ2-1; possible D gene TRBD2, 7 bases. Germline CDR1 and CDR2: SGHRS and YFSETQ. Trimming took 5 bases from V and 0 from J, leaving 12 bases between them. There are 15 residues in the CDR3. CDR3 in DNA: TGCGCCAGCAGAGGGGGGGAGAGCTCCTACAATGAGCAGTTCTTC. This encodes CASRGGESSYNEQFF.

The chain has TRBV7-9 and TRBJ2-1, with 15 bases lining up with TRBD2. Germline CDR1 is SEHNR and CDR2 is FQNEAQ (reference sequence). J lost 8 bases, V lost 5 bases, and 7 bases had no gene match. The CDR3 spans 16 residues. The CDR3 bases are TGTGCCAGCAGCCGGACTAGCGGGAGGGCTGGGGATGAGCAGTTCTTC. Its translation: CASSRTSGRAGDEQFF.

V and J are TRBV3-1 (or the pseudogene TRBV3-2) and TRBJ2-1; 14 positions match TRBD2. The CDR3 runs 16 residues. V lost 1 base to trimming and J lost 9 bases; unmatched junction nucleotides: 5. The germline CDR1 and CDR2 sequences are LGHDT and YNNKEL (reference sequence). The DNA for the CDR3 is TGTGCCAGCAGCCAAGGGACTAGCGGGAGGTGGGCTGAGCAGTTCTTC. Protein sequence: CASSQGTSGRWAEQFF.

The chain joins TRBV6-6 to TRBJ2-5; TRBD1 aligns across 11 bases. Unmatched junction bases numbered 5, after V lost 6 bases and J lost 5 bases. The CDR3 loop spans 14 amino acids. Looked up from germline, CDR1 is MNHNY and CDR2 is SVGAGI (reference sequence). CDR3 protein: CASRRGQGVETQYF. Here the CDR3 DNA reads TGTGCCAGCAGGCGGGGACAGGGGGTTGAGACCCAGTACTTC.

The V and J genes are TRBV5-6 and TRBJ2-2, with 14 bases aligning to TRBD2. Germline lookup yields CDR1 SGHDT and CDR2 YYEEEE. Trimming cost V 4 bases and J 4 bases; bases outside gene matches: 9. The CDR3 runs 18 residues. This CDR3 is CASSRTAGTSGGTGELFF. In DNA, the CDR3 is TGTGCCAGCAGCCGGACGGCCGGGACTAGCGGGGGCACCGGGGAGCTGTTTTTT.

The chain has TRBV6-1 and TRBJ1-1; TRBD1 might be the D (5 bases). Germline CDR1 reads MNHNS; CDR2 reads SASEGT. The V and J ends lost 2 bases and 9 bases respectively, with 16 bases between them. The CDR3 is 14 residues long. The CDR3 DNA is TGTGCCAGCAGTGAAACGGGGGACGGCAGACAAGCTTTCTTT. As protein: CASSETGDGRQAFF.